This T cell receptor (beta chain) emerged from a study of CD8 T cells in Susac syndrome. Peripheral blood CD8+ and CD4+ T cells were profiled by TCR beta sequencing. cDNA came from around 0.54 to 1 ug RNA primed by random hexamers. TCRdb re-analysed the immunoSEQ multiplex PCR reads in MiXCR, keeping a single row per CDR3 protein. Here the sample spans approximately 150,000 distinct CDR3 sequences, roughly 80% being singletons. The sample was CD8+ T cells from PBMCs. This clonotype was sampled from a human donor with multiple sclerosis.

CDR3 nucleotides: TGTGCCAGCAGTTACGGTTCGAGGACACCTAGCACAGATACGCAGTATTTT. Its translation is CASSYGSRTPSTDTQYF. This chain uses TRBV6-5 with TRBJ2-3; D possibly corresponds to TRBD1 (5 bases). V was pared by 2 bases and J by 0 bases, with 15 bases between. CDR1 and CDR2 from the germline V gene are MNHEY and SVGAGI. CDR3 length: 17 residues.